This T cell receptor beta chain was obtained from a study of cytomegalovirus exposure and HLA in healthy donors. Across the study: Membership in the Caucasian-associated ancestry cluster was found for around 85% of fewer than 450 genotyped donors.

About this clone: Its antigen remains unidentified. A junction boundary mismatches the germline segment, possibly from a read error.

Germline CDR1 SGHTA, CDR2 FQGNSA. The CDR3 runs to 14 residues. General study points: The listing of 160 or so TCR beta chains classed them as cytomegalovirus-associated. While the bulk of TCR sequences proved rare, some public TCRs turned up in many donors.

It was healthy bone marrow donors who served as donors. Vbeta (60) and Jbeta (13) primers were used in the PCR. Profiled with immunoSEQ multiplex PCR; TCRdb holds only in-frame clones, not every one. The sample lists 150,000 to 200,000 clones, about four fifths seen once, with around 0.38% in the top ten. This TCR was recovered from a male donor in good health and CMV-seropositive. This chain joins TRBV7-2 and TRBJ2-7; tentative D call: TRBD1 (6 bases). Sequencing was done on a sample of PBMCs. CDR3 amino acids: CASSLGTEFYEQCF. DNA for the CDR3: TGTGCCAGCAGCTTAGGGACAGAGTTTTACGAGCAGTGCTTC.